The rows below give T cell receptor beta chains drawn from one sample of a study of blood T cell repertoires in COVID-19. Profiled with immunoSEQ multiplex PCR; TCRdb holds only in-frame clones, not every one. The repertoire consists of about 230,000 clones, with 65% to 90% occurring once and the leading ten covering 6.5% to 9%. Source material: peripheral blood. The source is a woman aged 45 to 65 with acute or convalescent COVID-19. Each CDR3 is given with its conserved first and last residue. The D gene is left open where the match is weak. The size entry is marked missing in some rows and otherwise reads once, few, many or a size class.

v_gene	abundance	j_gene	d_gene	CDR3aa	CDR3nt
TRBV19	-	TRBJ2-7	-	CASSIVGDANEQYF	TGTGCCAGTAGTATAGTGGGAGATGCCAACGAGCAGTACTTC
TRBV28	-	TRBJ2-7	-	CASATGFQAYEQYF	TGTGCCAGCGCAACAGGATTCCAAGCTTACGAGCAGTACTTC
TRBV6-6	-	TRBJ1-1	-	CASGTRTDNTEAFF	TGTGCCAGCGGCACTCGGACAGATAACACTGAAGCTTTCTTT
TRBV7-2	-	TRBJ1-5	-	CASSPDRYQPQHF	TGTGCCAGCAGCCCTGACAGGTATCAGCCCCAGCATTTT
TRBV6-5	once	TRBJ2-1	TRBD2	CASRTSGGELNEQFF	TGTGCCAGCAGGACTAGCGGGGGGGAACTCAATGAGCAGTTCTTC
TRBV27	once	TRBJ2-1	TRBD2	CASSPLAGGGYNEQFF	TGTGCCAGTTCACCATTAGCGGGGGGCGGATACAATGAGCAGTTCTTC
TRBV7-2	-	TRBJ2-5	TRBD2	CASSPGTSGGQVRETQYF	TGTGCCAGCAGCCCCGGGACTAGCGGGGGGCAGGTCAGGGAGACCCAGTACTTC
TRBV6-5	-	TRBJ2-1	TRBD2	CATLIGTSLANEQFF	TGTGCCACACTGATCGGGACTAGCTTGGCCAATGAGCAGTTCTTC
TRBV3-1/TRBV3-2	-	TRBJ2-2	TRBD1	CASSKKTGAPGELFF	TGTGCCAGCAGCAAAAAGACAGGGGCCCCCGGGGAGCTGTTTTTT
TRBV7-3	-	TRBJ2-3	-	CASSSSSGRADTQYF	TGTGCCAGCAGCTCCTCGTCAGGGCGCGCAGATACGCAGTATTTT
TRBV5-1	-	TRBJ1-3	-	CASSLALPGDTIYF	TGCGCCAGCAGCTTGGCCCTACCCGGGGACACCATATATTTT
TRBV5-1	-	TRBJ2-4	TRBD1	CASSSRDRFSGKNIQYF	TGCGCCAGCAGCTCTCGGGACAGGTTTTCGGGCAAAAACATTCAGTACTTC
TRBV7-2	-	TRBJ1-1	-	CASSLTGTHTEAFF	TGTGCCAGCAGCTTAACGGGGACACACACTGAAGCTTTCTTT
TRBV4-1	-	TRBJ2-1	TRBD2	CASSRGLAGVGEQFF	TGCGCCAGCAGCCGCGGACTAGCGGGAGTAGGTGAGCAGTTCTTC
TRBV5-1	-	TRBJ1-1	-	CASSLVQGTFEAFF	TGCGCCAGCAGCTTGGTTCAGGGAACCTTTGAAGCTTTCTTT
TRBV29-1	once	TRBJ2-3	-	CSVRRGGGSDTQYF	TGCAGCGTTAGGCGGGGAGGGGGTTCAGATACGCAGTATTTT
TRBV27	-	TRBJ2-3	-	CASSRYQGLGLTDTQYF	TGTGCCAGCAGTAGATATCAGGGATTGGGCCTCACAGATACGCAGTATTTT
TRBV4-3	-	TRBJ1-2	-	CASSQDAGSDYGYTF	TGCGCCAGCAGCCAAGATGCAGGGTCCGACTATGGCTACACCTTC
TRBV28	-	TRBJ1-4	-	CASGFGGARREKLFF	TGTGCCAGCGGATTTGGGGGGGCGCGTAGAGAAAAACTGTTTTTT
TRBV4-2	-	TRBJ1-2	TRBD1	CASSRGTGGTGYTF	TGTGCCAGCAGCCGCGGAACAGGGGGGACGGGCTACACCTTC
TRBV10-3	-	TRBJ2-2	TRBD2	CAISANGLAENTGELFF	TGTGCCATCAGTGCCAACGGACTAGCGGAAAACACCGGGGAGCTGTTTTTT
TRBV7-8	-	TRBJ1-6	TRBD1	CASSEIWTGVRNSPLHF	TGTGCCAGCAGCGAAATCTGGACAGGGGTAAGGAATTCACCCCTCCACTTT
TRBV7-9	-	TRBJ2-1	TRBD1	CASSFGQGDGNEQFF	TGTGCCAGCAGCTTTGGGCAGGGGGATGGGAATGAGCAGTTCTTC
TRBV10-1	-	TRBJ2-1	-	CASSARGNGDEQFF	TGCGCCAGCAGTGCGCGCGGAAACGGGGATGAGCAGTTCTTC
TRBV29-1	-	TRBJ1-2	TRBD1	CSVDKGTEYGYTF	TGCAGCGTTGACAAGGGGACAGAGTATGGCTACACCTTC
TRBV6-5	-	TRBJ1-4	-	CASSQEAEEKLFF	TGTGCCAGCAGCCAAGAAGCGGAAGAAAAACTGTTTTTT
TRBV7-2	-	TRBJ2-7	TRBD2	CASSFAGGGATIVYEQYF	TGCGCCAGCAGCTTCGCGGGGGGGGGCGCCACGATCGTCTACGAGCAGTACTTC
TRBV7-9	-	TRBJ2-1	TRBD2	CASSYNRLAGGLYGEQFF	TGTGCCAGCAGCTACAACCGACTAGCGGGGGGCTTGTATGGTGAGCAGTTCTTC
TRBV21-1	once	TRBJ2-2	-	CAPSEGSNTGELFF	TGTGCCCCCTCAGAGGGCTCGAACACCGGGGAGCTGTTTTTT
TRBV28	-	TRBJ2-1	-	CASSSASGRLNEQFF	TGTGCCAGCAGTTCCGCCTCGGGGAGGCTCAATGAGCAGTTCTTC
TRBV6-1	-	TRBJ2-7	-	CASRPNRQGDHEQYF	TGTGCCAGCAGGCCCAACCGGCAGGGCGACCACGAGCAGTACTTC
TRBV5-1	once	TRBJ1-6	TRBD1	CASSPKTGNNSPLHF	TGCGCCAGCAGCCCCAAGACAGGGAATAATTCACCCCTCCACTTT
TRBV2	-	TRBJ1-5	-	CASSEVEPTGQPQHF	TGTGCCAGCAGTGAAGTCGAGCCCACTGGTCAGCCCCAGCATTTT
TRBV10-3	-	TRBJ2-7	-	CAITEENSYEQYF	TGTGCCATCACTGAAGAGAACTCCTACGAGCAGTACTTC
TRBV7-2	-	TRBJ2-2	TRBD1	CASSFYRGKGGELFF	TGTGCCAGCAGCTTTTACAGGGGAAAGGGCGGGGAGCTGTTTTTT
TRBV28	once	TRBJ2-7	-	CASSLLVLVRPGSYEQYF	TGTGCCAGCAGTTTATTAGTGTTGGTCAGACCGGGGTCCTACGAGCAGTACTTC
TRBV5-6	-	TRBJ2-1	-	CASSLGLASYNEQFF	TGTGCCAGCAGCTTGGGGCTAGCCTCCTACAATGAGCAGTTCTTC
TRBV6-4	-	TRBJ2-3	TRBD2	CASRQLAGGPDTQYF	TGTGCCAGCAGACAACTAGCGGGGGGGCCAGATACGCAGTATTTT
TRBV28	-	TRBJ1-2	TRBD1	CASSRQGYGYTF	TGTGCCAGCAGTCGACAGGGATATGGCTACACCTTC
TRBV19	once	TRBJ2-2	-	CASSILAGGTGELFF	TGTGCCAGTAGTATTCTGGCAGGGGGGACCGGGGAGCTGTTTTTT
TRBV18	-	TRBJ2-5	TRBD1	CASSPRMPGQRQETQYF	TGTGCCAGCTCACCACGGATGCCGGGACAGAGACAAGAGACCCAGTACTTC
TRBV7-6	-	TRBJ2-7	-	CASSLDAGQYEQYF	TGTGCCAGCAGCCTCGACGCAGGACAGTACGAGCAGTACTTC
TRBV2	-	TRBJ1-4	TRBD1	CASREMGTAVNEKLFF	TGTGCCAGCAGGGAGATGGGGACAGCAGTTAATGAAAAACTGTTTTTT
TRBV3-1/TRBV3-2	-	TRBJ1-5	-	CASSQGKNQPQHF	TGTGCCAGCAGCCAAGGTAAAAATCAGCCCCAGCATTTT